This TCR beta chain was sequenced in a study of T cells in Graves' hyperthyroidism and ophthalmopathy. Orbital computed tomography and thyroid ultrasound, together with serum TRAb and thyroxine and clinical symptoms, were used for diagnoses. Trimming left V 5 bases short and J 2 bases short, with 10 bases between. The CDR3 runs to 13 residues. RNA transcripts served as the template for amplifying TCR beta CDR3 regions. TCR CDR3 regions were first amplified by RT-PCR with HTBI primers. TCRdb passed the multiplex PCR reads through MiXCR, listing each CDR3 protein once. The sample has approximately 430,000 distinct CDR3 sequences, about 15% seen once. This clonotype has at least ten counts.

This clonotype was sampled from a man between 18 and 35 years old with Graves' ophthalmopathy. This chain connects TRBV12-3 or TRBV12-4 to TRBJ2-7; D ambiguous. The source material was blood. Here the CDR3 reads CASSQTGTYEQYF. The CDR3 DNA follows: TGTGCCAGCAGTCAGACGGGTACCTACGAGCAGTACTTC.